This T cell receptor beta chain was sequenced in a study of siplizumab effects on memory and regulatory T cells. Each sample yielded around 9.3 x 10^4 assayed TCR templates. The table came from immunoSEQ multiplex PCR; TCRdb's copy has only in-frame clones and leaves some out. The repertoire has 55,000 to 70,000 clones, approximately 95% of them found once; the top ten carry roughly two fifths. As for this clone: Its antigen is unidentified.

Study-level results: Naive or memory phenotype assignment was not possible for roughly 80-95% of proliferating CD4+ or CD8+ clones. Proliferating siplizumab-cultured Tregs lacked confirmed suppressive function.

Germline lookup yields CDR1 SGHAT and CDR2 FQNNGV. V dropped 1 base and J dropped 5; count of bases not matched to a gene: 11. This CDR3 is 17 amino acids long. Input material: CD8+ T cells sorted from blood. The TCR comes from a human donor in good health. V and J are TRBV11-2 and TRBJ2-5, with TRBD2 identical over 9 bases. In nucleotides, the CDR3 is TGTGCCAGCAGCTTAGTCGGCGGGAGGGGTTTTCAGGAGACCCAGTACTTC. Protein product: CASSLVGGRGFQETQYF.